These 19 T cell receptor beta chains came from one sample sequenced in a study of radiotherapy plus CTLA-4 blockade in lung cancer. TCRdb's copy holds only in-frame clones and misses some; the assay was immunoSEQ multiplex PCR. The table lists around 45,000 clones, roughly 76% of them singletons. The sample was peripheral blood, taken from a patient treated with radiotherapy plus ipilimumab. Receptors originate from a human donor with non-small cell lung cancer who had a complete response to radiotherapy plus ipilimumab.

The chain joins TRBV6-1 to TRBJ1-5, with TRBD1 identical over 11 bases. V lost 1 base to trimming and J lost 4 bases; unmatched junction nucleotides: 9. CDR3 length equals 18 residues. Germline CDR1 reads MNHNS; CDR2 reads SASEGT. The CDR3 reads CASSEGSLGTGGNQPQHF. As DNA, the CDR3 is TGTGCCAGCAGTGAAGGATCTCTCGGGACAGGGGGTAATCAGCCCCAGCATTTT.

Only a few counts were recorded for this clone. The chain is built from TRBV6-6 and TRBJ1-2; possible D gene TRBD1, 6 bases. The CDR3 loop spans 13 amino acids. Trimming pared 2 bases from V and 3 bases from J, leaving 7 bases between. Germline values: CDR1 MNHNY, CDR2 SVGAGI (reference sequence). The CDR3 nucleotides read TGTGCCAGCAGTTACGAGGGGGACTATGGCTACACCTTC. Its protein product is CASSYEGDYGYTF.

The rearrangement joins TRBV5-6 to TRBJ1-2; D not certain. This CDR3 has 13 amino acids. Germline CDR1 is SGHDT and CDR2 is YYEEEE. The V end lost 2 bases, the J end lost 9 bases, and 14 bases lay between the germline ends. DNA of the CDR3: TGTGCCAGCAGCTTAACTAATCCACTTAGCTACACCTTC. Encoded protein: CASSLTNPLSYTF.

This clone counts as medium-sized. The V and J genes are TRBV6-5 and TRBJ1-1; no reliable D call. V was cut by 4 bases and J by 1 base, with 10 bases left in between. CDR1 MNHEY and CDR2 SVGAGI come from the germline V gene. CDR3 length: 14 residues. The CDR3 DNA follows: TGTGCCAGCAGTTTCACCCTAGCGAACACTGAAGCTTTCTTT. Its protein product is CASSFTLANTEAFF.

The chain is built from TRBV5-5 and TRBJ1-4, with D possibly being TRBD1 (6 bases). The CDR3 covers 14 residues. Germline CDR1 and CDR2: SGHKS and YYEKEE (reference sequence). Trimming pared 4 bases from V and 4 bases from J, leaving 11 bases between. Written as DNA, the CDR3 is TGTGCCAGCAGCCCCCGACAGGATAATGAAAAACTGTTTTTT. It translates to CASSPRQDNEKLFF.

The chain combines TRBV5-1 with TRBJ2-7, with a weak D call TRBD1 (6 bases). CDR1 SGHRS and CDR2 YFSETQ come from the germline V gene. V was cut by 2 bases and J by 1 base, with 13 bases left in between. CDR3 length equals 15 residues. In DNA form, the CDR3 reads TGCGCCAGCAGCTTTGGCAGGGGAGATTCCTACGAGCAGTACTTC. It specifies CASSFGRGDSYEQYF.

The chain couples TRBV4-2 to TRBJ2-2; 7 bases are a match to TRBD1. The CDR3 is 15 amino acids. With 4 bases clipped from V and 7 bases from J, the junction kept 9 bases outside the gene matches. Germline CDR1 and CDR2: LGHNA and YNFKEQ. The CDR3: CASSPGTAQGGELFF. The CDR3 region has the DNA TGTGCCAGCAGCCCTGGGACAGCCCAAGGCGGGGAGCTGTTTTTT.

This clone was seen a few times. The V call is TRBV15, the J call TRBJ2-7; D perhaps matches TRBD1 (6 bases). Trimming left V 1 base short and J 1 base short, with 11 bases between. This CDR3 is 15 amino acids long. Germline V gene sequence: CDR1 LNHNV, CDR2 YYDKDF (reference sequence). In DNA, the CDR3 is TGTGCCACCAGCAGAGGAGGGGGAGCGTCCTACGAGCAGTACTTC. Residues: CATSRGGGASYEQYF.

The rearrangement joins TRBV7-9 to TRBJ1-2, with 7 bases aligning to TRBD1. With 3 bases clipped from V and 6 bases from J, the junction kept 7 bases outside the gene matches. The germline V gene has CDR1 SEHNR and CDR2 FQNEAQ (reference sequence). The length of the CDR3 is 14 residues. CDR3 residues: CASSFGTEQHGYTF. The DNA of the CDR3 is TGTGCCAGCAGCTTCGGGACAGAGCAGCATGGCTACACCTTC.

This clone was seen a few times. The gene calls are TRBV10-3 and TRBJ2-2; TRBD1 aligns across 7 bases. The CDR3 is 17 amino acids. Germline values: CDR1 ENHRY, CDR2 SYGVKD. Trimming took 11 bases from V and 0 from J; bases not matched to a gene: 15. The CDR3 nucleotides are TGTGCCCTTTCCAAGGGACAGCTGGTTACGAACACCGGGGAGCTGTTTTTT. This encodes CALSKGQLVTNTGELFF.

J is TRBJ1-2 and V is TRBV11-2; tentatively, D is TRBD1 (6 bases). Germline V CDR1 and CDR2: SGHAT, FQNNGV. V lost 4 bases to trimming and J lost 6 bases, with 15 bases between them. This CDR3 has 14 amino acids. The CDR3 is CASSSSQGRDGYTF. CDR3 DNA: TGTGCCAGCAGCTCCTCACAGGGTAGGGATGGCTACACCTTC.

V gene TRBV6-5 combines with J gene TRBJ2-7, with 9 nucleotides matching TRBD1. The J segment lost 7 bases and the V segment lost 6 bases, leaving 7 bases of the junction unmatched. The germline CDR1 and CDR2 sequences are MNHEY and SVGAGI. The CDR3 covers 13 residues. CDR3 residues: CASRRTGVLEQYF. The DNA of the CDR3 is TGTGCCAGCAGAAGGACAGGGGTGCTGGAGCAGTACTTC.

This chain uses TRBV2 with TRBJ2-3, with 7 bases fitting TRBD2. The V gene's germline CDR1 is SNHLY and CDR2 FYNNEI. The length of the CDR3 is 15 residues. The V segment lost 5 bases and the J segment 2 bases; nucleotides outside the gene matches: 7. CDR3 DNA sequence: TGTGCCAGCAGTTTAGAGCGGGGTCCCACAGATACGCAGTATTTT. Encoded protein: CASSLERGPTDTQYF.

This clone has a single count. This chain uses TRBV18 with TRBJ1-1, with D possibly TRBD1 on 6 matching bases. The CDR3 spans 17 residues. The V end lost 4 bases, the J end lost 1 base, and 19 bases lay between the germline ends. Germline lookup yields CDR1 KGHSH and CDR2 LQKENI. CDR3 DNA sequence: TGTGCCAGCTCACTTGTTATGGGGGGGGCGCGGAACACTGAAGCTTTCTTT. Translating gives CASSLVMGGARNTEAFF.

In this sample, this clone turned up once. The chain carries TRBV7-2 and TRBJ2-5, with D perhaps TRBD2 (6 bases). V dropped 6 bases and J dropped 1 base, with 18 bases sitting between them. In germline, CDR1 is SGHTA, CDR2 FQGNSA. The CDR3 loop spans 16 amino acids. As DNA, the CDR3 is TGTGCCAGCAGATCCATGGGGGGACTCGGCCAAGAGACCCAGTACTTC. Protein sequence: CASRSMGGLGQETQYF.

This clone was recorded once. The genes are TRBV7-9 and TRBJ1-5; D remains unclear. Germline CDR1 is SEHNR and CDR2 is FQNEAQ (reference sequence). There are 13 residues in the CDR3. V lost 5 bases, J lost 5 bases, and 10 bases lay in between. The CDR3 DNA is TGTGCCAGCAGCCTAGAAATAGATCAGCCCCAGCATTTT. It yields the protein CASSLEIDQPQHF. Based on the CDR3 plus reference TRBV7-9 and TRBJ1-5, the full variable domain is DTGVSQNPRHKITKRGQNVTFRCDPISEHNRLYWYRQTLGQGPEFLTYFQNEAQLEKSRLLSDRFSAERPKGSFSTLEIQRTEQGDSAMYLCASSLEIDQPQHFGDGTRLSIL.

The V call is TRBV5-5, the J call TRBJ2-1; 12 bases match TRBD2. The trim removed 7 bases at V and 1 base at J, leaving 12 bases unmatched. This CDR3 is built from 18 residues. CDR1 and CDR2 from the germline V gene are SGHKS and YYEKEE (reference sequence). The CDR3 DNA reads as TGTGCCAGCGCGCGACTAGCGGGAGCGGCAGGGTCCTACAATGAGCAGTTCTTC. Translation: CASARLAGAAGSYNEQFF.

The chain recombines TRBV28 with TRBJ1-2; no clear D. Germline V lookup: CDR1 MDHEN, CDR2 SYDVKM. There are 12 residues in the CDR3. Trimming took off 7 bases at V and 1 base at J, with 7 bases between the two ends. CDR3 bases: TGTGCCAGCACGGAGATTAACTATGGCTACACCTTC. Translating gives CASTEINYGYTF.

This rearrangement joins TRBV28 to TRBJ2-7; perhaps TRBD2 as D (5 bases). Trimming pared 7 bases from V and 2 bases from J, leaving 21 bases between. The CDR3 consists of 16 residues. Germline V CDR1 and CDR2: MDHEN, SYDVKM. CDR3: CASTSKLGGSTYEQYF. CDR3 bases: TGTGCCAGCACCTCTAAACTAGGCGGTAGCACCTACGAGCAGTACTTC. Supplemented by reference TRBV28 and TRBJ2-7, the full variable domain reads DVKVTQSSRYLVKRTGEKVFLECVQDMDHENMFWYRQDPGLGLRLIYFSYDVKMKEKGDIPEGYSVSREKKERFSLILESASTNQTSMYLCASTSKLGGSTYEQYFGPGTRLTVT.